Below are 21 T cell receptor beta chains sequenced from a single sample in a study of blood T cells in healthy people across ages. Primed by a sample-barcoded 5' primer and a J-beta primer mix, a second PCR proceeded for roughly 6 to 12 cycles. TCRdb independently ran MiXCR on the 5' RACE reads; one entry per CDR3 protein. This table has around 700,000 distinct CDR3 sequences, more than 20% appearing once. The same sample was also studied in work on T cells of mothers and their children.

Sequenced material: blood. Receptor source: a boy between 10 and 17 years old in good health.

A few counts support this clonotype. As DNA, the CDR3 is TGCAGCGTTGAAGAGACAGGGGGCGATGAGACCCAGTACTTC. Amino acids: CSVEETGGDETQYF. The rearrangement links TRBV29-1 to TRBJ2-5; 10 nucleotides agree with TRBD1. Germline trimming cut 0 bases from V and 5 bases from J; bases unmatched to any gene: 3. Germline CDR1 is SQVTM and CDR2 is ANQGSEA. The CDR3 is 14 residues long.

The gene calls are TRBV6-6 and TRBJ2-1; D call uncertain. This CDR3 contains 13 residues. Germline assignment: CDR1 MNHNY and CDR2 SVGAGI (reference sequence). Trimming removed 2 bases at V and 3 bases at J, with 5 bases between. The CDR3 nucleotides read TGTGCCAGCAGTTACGTTGGCTACAATGAGCAGTTCTTC. Encoded protein: CASSYVGYNEQFF.

The genes are TRBV6-1 and TRBJ2-5, with 9 bases matching TRBD1. From germline, CDR1 is MNHNS and CDR2 SASEGT. The J segment lost 3 bases and the V segment lost 7 bases, leaving 12 bases of the junction unmatched. The CDR3 sequence is 16 residues long. The CDR3 DNA reads as TGTGCCAGCACCTCCAGGGACAGGGAGGGAGAAGAGACCCAGTACTTC. It is translated as CASTSRDREGEETQYF.

The CDR3: CASYLAPQETQYF. In DNA, the CDR3 is TGTGCCAGTTACCTAGCGCCCCAAGAGACCCAGTACTTC. The V call is TRBV6-5, the J call TRBJ2-5, with D perhaps matching TRBD2 (6 bases). V was cut by 9 bases and J by 1 base, with 12 bases left in between. From germline, CDR1 is MNHEY and CDR2 SVGAGI. The CDR3 covers 13 residues.

This clonotype has just a few counts. The rearrangement uses TRBV20-1 and TRBJ2-5; D uncertain. Trimming took off 5 bases at V and 5 bases at J, with 6 bases between the two ends. The CDR3 consists of 10 residues. Germline assignment: CDR1 DFQATT and CDR2 SNEGSKA (reference sequence). The CDR3 sequence: CSAGMETQYF. The DNA for the CDR3 is TGCAGTGCTGGCATGGAGACCCAGTACTTC.

CDR3: CASSEYIASPTSTDTQYF. CDR3 coding DNA: TGTGCCAGCAGTGAATATATCGCCTCACCCACTAGCACAGATACGCAGTATTTT. The rearrangement links TRBV25-1 to TRBJ2-3; D unresolved. Germline-derived CDR1 and CDR2 are MGHDK and SYGVNS. This CDR3 has 18 amino acids. V was cut by 0 bases and J by 0 bases, with 16 bases left in between.

This clonotype showed up just a few times. The J gene is TRBJ1-1, the V gene TRBV11-2; D is unclear. Germline CDR1 reads SGHAT; CDR2 reads FQNNGV. V dropped 2 bases and J dropped 1 base, with 8 bases sitting between them. This CDR3 has 14 amino acids. The CDR3 nucleotides are TGTGCCAGCAGCTTAAGGGTAGGGAACACTGAAGCTTTCTTT. It is translated as CASSLRVGNTEAFF.

This chain links TRBV20-1 with TRBJ2-1, with TRBD2 matching over 10 bases. The tail of the sequence fits TRBJ2-7 better, so the J call may be wrong. CDR3 length equals 15 residues. From germline, CDR1 is DFQATT and CDR2 SNEGSKA (reference sequence). The CDR3 DNA reads as TGCAGTGCTAATTTAGCGGGAGGAGGATCCTACGAGCAGTACTTC. Translated, it gives CSANLAGGGSYEQYF.

The gene calls are TRBV5-4 and TRBJ2-7, with D tentatively TRBD1 or TRBD2 (6 bases each). CDR3 length: 16 residues. Germline values: CDR1 SGHNT, CDR2 YYREEE (reference sequence). V was clipped by 3 bases and J by 6 bases, with 22 bases between them. The CDR3: CASSYAWGALGGEQYF. In DNA form, the CDR3 reads TGTGCCAGCAGCTACGCCTGGGGGGCACTCGGGGGCGAGCAGTACTTC.

This chain joins TRBV15 and TRBJ2-2; the D is unclear. Trimming cost V 0 bases and J 8 bases, with 10 bases left between them. Germline V gene lookup returns CDR1 LNHNV and CDR2 YYDKDF (reference sequence). The CDR3 consists of 14 residues. CDR3 in amino acids: CATSRDPFTGELFF. The CDR3 coding sequence is TGTGCCACCAGCAGAGATCCCTTTACGGGGGAGCTGTTTTTT.

This clonotype appeared a few times. The rearrangement joins TRBV6-5 to TRBJ2-7, with a possible D match to TRBD2 (5 bases). The germline CDR1 and CDR2 sequences are MNHEY and SVGAGI. This CDR3 is built from 14 residues. The V gene lost 2 bases and the J gene lost 2 bases, with 10 bases spanning the gap. CDR3 in amino acids: CASSYAGITYEQYF. The CDR3 DNA reads TGTGCCAGCAGTTACGCGGGCATAACCTACGAGCAGTACTTC.

The sample holds a few counts of this clonotype. The CDR3 region is CASSSRTAANYGYTF. In DNA form, the CDR3 reads TGTGCCAGCAGCTCTAGGACGGCTGCTAACTATGGCTACACCTTC. This chain links TRBV7-9 with TRBJ1-2; D uncertain. Trimming removed 4 bases at V and 0 bases at J, with 12 bases between. Germline CDR1 reads SEHNR; CDR2 reads FQNEAQ (reference sequence). This CDR3 has 15 amino acids.

This sequence joins TRBV7-2 and TRBJ2-5, with 13 bases identical to TRBD2. The ends lost 5 bases at V and 5 bases at J; junction bases unmatched: 8. Germline V gene lookup returns CDR1 SGHTA and CDR2 FQGNSA. The CDR3 sequence is 16 residues long. This CDR3 reads CASSVRTSGGLETQYF. CDR3 DNA sequence: TGTGCCAGCAGCGTGCGGACTAGCGGGGGCTTGGAGACCCAGTACTTC.

This clonotype was found a few times. The rearrangement uses TRBV7-2 and TRBJ1-6; D unresolved. V lost 5 bases and J 11 bases, leaving 10 bases between the germline ends. This CDR3 has 12 residues. The germline V gene has CDR1 SGHTA and CDR2 FQGNSA. This chain's CDR3 is CASSLEDTPLHF. CDR3 DNA: TGTGCCAGCAGCCTCGAAGATACACCCCTCCACTTT. The variable domain in full, with the rest retrieved from reference TRBV7-2 and TRBJ1-6, is GAGVSQSPSNKVTEKGKDVELRCDPISGHTALYWYRQSLGQGLEFLIYFQGNSAPDKSGLPSDRFSAERTGGSVSTLTIQRTQQEDSAVYLCASSLEDTPLHFGNGTRLTVT.

This clonotype was observed a handful of times. The chain has TRBV5-1 and TRBJ2-6; D gene ambiguous. CDR1 and CDR2 from the germline V gene are SGHRS and YFSETQ. The CDR3 runs 13 residues. V lost 7 bases and J lost 2, with 7 bases in between. The CDR3 sequence is CASGQAGANVLTF. The CDR3 DNA follows: TGCGCCAGCGGGCAGGCTGGGGCCAACGTCCTGACTTTC.

This rearrangement joins TRBV29-1 to TRBJ1-1, with 7 bases aligning to TRBD1. CDR3 size: 13 residues. The germline V gene has CDR1 SQVTM and CDR2 ANQGSEA. V gave up 6 bases and J gave up 4 bases; unmatched junction bases: 8. DNA of the CDR3: TGCAGCGTCAGCCCACAGGGGAGCACTGAAGCTTTCTTT. This gives the protein CSVSPQGSTEAFF.

This rearrangement joins TRBV29-1 to TRBJ2-3; possible D gene TRBD1, 5 bases. The CDR3 runs 14 residues. V dropped 6 bases and J dropped 4 bases, with 17 bases sitting between them. Germline V gene sequence: CDR1 SQVTM, CDR2 ANQGSEA. The CDR3 sequence: CSVGQGASPDTQYF. In DNA form, the CDR3 reads TGCAGCGTGGGCCAAGGGGCCAGCCCAGATACGCAGTATTTT.

This clonotype showed up just a few times. The chain links TRBV14 to TRBJ1-6; D uncertain. In germline, CDR1 is SGHDN, CDR2 FVKESK. This CDR3 spans 14 amino acids. The V end was cut by 3 bases, the J end by 7 bases, with 10 bases between. CDR3: CASSQSALNSPLHF. The CDR3 nucleotides read TGTGCCAGCAGCCAGTCGGCCTTAAATTCACCCCTCCACTTT.

This clonotype was observed a few times. The rearrangement links TRBV12-3 or TRBV12-4 to TRBJ2-4; D not resolved. CDR3 length equals 16 residues. The V end lost 4 bases, the J end lost 0 bases, and 13 bases lay between the germline ends. In DNA form, the CDR3 reads TGTGCCAGCAGTTCCTTCGTATCACTAGCCAAAAACATTCAGTACTTC. Its translation: CASSSFVSLAKNIQYF.

At least ten counts were recorded for this clonotype. The V gene is TRBV29-1, the J gene TRBJ1-3; D gene ambiguous. The V end was cut by 0 bases, the J end by 3 bases, with 9 bases between. The germline CDR1 and CDR2 sequences are SQVTM and ANQGSEA. The CDR3 is 14 residues long. This CDR3 is CSVEDRRDGNTIYF. CDR3 sequence (DNA): TGCAGCGTTGAAGATCGAAGGGATGGAAACACCATATATTTT.

This clonotype was seen only a few times. This chain connects TRBV6-2 or TRBV6-3 to TRBJ2-1; the D call may be TRBD1 or TRBD2 (5 bases each). The CDR3 is made up of 15 amino acids. V lost 1 base and J lost 0, with 7 bases in between. From germline, CDR1 is MNHEY and CDR2 SVGEGT. CDR3 sequence (DNA): TGTGCCAGCAGTTACTTGGGGGACTCCTACAATGAGCAGTTCTTC. It codes for CASSYLGDSYNEQFF.